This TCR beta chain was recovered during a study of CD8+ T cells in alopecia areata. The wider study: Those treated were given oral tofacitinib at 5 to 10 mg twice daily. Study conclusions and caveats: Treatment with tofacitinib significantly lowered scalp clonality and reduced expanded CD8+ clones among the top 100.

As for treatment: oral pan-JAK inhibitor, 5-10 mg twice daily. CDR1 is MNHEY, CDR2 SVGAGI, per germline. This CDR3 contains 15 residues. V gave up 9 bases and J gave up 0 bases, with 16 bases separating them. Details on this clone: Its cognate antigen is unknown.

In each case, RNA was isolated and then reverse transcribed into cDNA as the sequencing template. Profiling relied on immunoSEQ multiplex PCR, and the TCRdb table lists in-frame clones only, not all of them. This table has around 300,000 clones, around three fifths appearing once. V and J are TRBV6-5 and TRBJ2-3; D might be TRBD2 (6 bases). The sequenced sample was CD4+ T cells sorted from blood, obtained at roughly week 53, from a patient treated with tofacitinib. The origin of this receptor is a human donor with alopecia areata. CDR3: CASRSGLASTDTQYF. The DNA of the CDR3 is TGTGCCAGTCGAAGCGGGTTAGCTAGCACAGATACGCAGTATTTT.